One and the same sample provided the 2 T cell receptor beta chains below, sequenced in a study of Graves' ophthalmopathy and Graves' hyperthyroidism. The authors amplified TCR beta CDR3 regions from RNA transcripts. Scientists carried out first-round RT-PCR using HTBI primers and then a second-round multiplex PCR. TCRdb reanalysed the multiplex PCR reads using MiXCR and keeps one entry per CDR3 protein. The table lists 200,000 to 300,000 distinct CDR3 sequences, about 47% of them singletons. The sample comprised peripheral blood. The receptors originated from an adult man with Graves' ophthalmopathy.

At least ten counts were recorded for this clonotype. The chain carries TRBV5-1 and TRBJ1-2; TRBD1 aligns across 9 bases. V shed 0 bases and J 8 bases; nucleotides not matched to a gene: 5. The CDR3 extends over 14 amino acids. Germline V gene lookup returns CDR1 SGHRS and CDR2 YFSETQ. Here the CDR3 reads CASSLEQGAKGYTF. DNA of the CDR3: TGCGCCAGCAGCTTGGAACAGGGGGCTAAAGGCTACACCTTC.

This clonotype was counted between two and nine times. DNA of the CDR3: TGTGCCAGTAGTGCGGGACATACGTACGAGCAGTACTTC. Residues: CASSAGHTYEQYF. The rearrangement uses TRBV19 and TRBJ2-7; D may be TRBD1 or TRBD2 (6 bases each). Germline V gene sequence: CDR1 LNHDA, CDR2 SQIVND (reference sequence). The CDR3 is 13 amino acids. The V gene lost 5 bases and the J gene lost 4 bases, with 12 bases spanning the gap.